The text below deals with one T cell receptor (beta chain). This sample stems from a study of T cell responses to AZD1222 COVID-19 vaccine. The method was immunoSEQ multiplex PCR; TCRdb's version includes in-frame clones alone and lacks a portion of them. The sample has roughly 100,000 clones, nearly 90% seen once. The CDR3 spans 15 residues. Germline V gives CDR1 LGHNA, CDR2 YSLEER. V shed 4 bases and J 2 bases; nucleotides not matched to a gene: 5. V gene TRBV4-3 combines with J gene TRBJ2-3; 8 bases are a match to TRBD2. This TCR came from an adult who received the AZD1222 COVID-19 vaccine. The material was peripheral blood, obtained 28 days after the second AZD1222 dose. The CDR3: CASSPIAGFTDTQYF. The CDR3 nucleotides read TGCGCCAGCAGCCCTATAGCGGGATTCACAGATACGCAGTATTTT.